This record concerns one T cell receptor (beta chain) sequence. Its antigen is unknown. At one end the junction does not follow the germline gene, possibly because of a read error. This record comes from a study of T cells after yellow fever vaccination. Study information: Low-cell-number fractions underwent preparation using SMART-Seq v4 Ultra Low Input. General study results and limits: The study re-detected most primary-vaccination clones after the booster (96% CD4, just over 85% CD8).

Using its own MiXCR run on the 5' RACE reads, TCRdb lists one record per CDR3 protein. The repertoire holds more than 450,000 distinct CDR3 sequences, about a fifth seen once, with roughly 16% in the top ten. This CDR3 is 12 amino acids long. CDR1 SGHKS and CDR2 YYEKEE come from the germline V gene (reference sequence). Sequencing used PBMCs, obtained less than 25 days after the first yellow fever vaccination. The chain has TRBV5-5 and TRBJ2-1, with TRBD1 as a possible D gene (6 bases). The TCR comes from a man aged 18 to 35 who received the YFV17D yellow fever vaccine. The DNA for the CDR3 is TGTGCCAACAGCATTACAGGGTCTGAGCAGTTCTTC. Its protein product is CANSITGSEQFF.